This T cell receptor beta chain originates from a study of blood T cell repertoires in COVID-19. On the study more broadly: Researchers got acute and convalescent COVID-19 samples from the United States, Italy and Spain.

Here immunoSEQ multiplex PCR was the method, and the copy in TCRdb shows in-frame clones only, minus some. The table includes 150,000 to 200,000 clones, about 85% detected once. Per the germline V gene, CDR1 is SEHNR and CDR2 is FQNEAQ (reference sequence). The CDR3 has 13 amino acids. V dropped 5 bases and J dropped 13; count of bases not matched to a gene: 8. This clonotype was sampled from a man between 60 and 75 years old with active or convalescent COVID-19. The sample comprised peripheral blood. The J gene is TRBJ2-7, the V gene TRBV7-9, with 13 bases aligning to TRBD2. The CDR3 nucleotides read TGTGCCAGCAGCCCCGGACTAGCGGGGGATAGTTACTTC. This sequence encodes CASSPGLAGDSYF. Full variable domain (missing parts from reference TRBV7-9 and TRBJ2-7): DTGVSQNPRHKITKRGQNVTFRCDPISEHNRLYWYRQTLGQGPEFLTYFQNEAQLEKSRLLSDRFSAERPKGSFSTLEIQRTEQGDSAMYLCASSPGLAGDSYFGPGTRLTVT.